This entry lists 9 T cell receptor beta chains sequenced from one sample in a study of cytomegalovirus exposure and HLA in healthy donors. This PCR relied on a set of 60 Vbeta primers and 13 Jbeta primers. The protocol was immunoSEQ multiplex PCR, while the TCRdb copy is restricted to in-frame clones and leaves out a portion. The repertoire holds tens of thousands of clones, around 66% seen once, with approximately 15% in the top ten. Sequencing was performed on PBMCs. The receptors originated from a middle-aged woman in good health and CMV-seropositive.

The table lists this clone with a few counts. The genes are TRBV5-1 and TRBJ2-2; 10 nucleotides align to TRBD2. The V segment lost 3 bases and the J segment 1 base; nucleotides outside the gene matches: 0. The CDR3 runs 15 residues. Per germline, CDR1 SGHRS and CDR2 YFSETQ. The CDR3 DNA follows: TGCGCCAGCAGCTGGACTAGCGGGAACACCGGGGAGCTGTTTTTT. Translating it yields CASSWTSGNTGELFF.

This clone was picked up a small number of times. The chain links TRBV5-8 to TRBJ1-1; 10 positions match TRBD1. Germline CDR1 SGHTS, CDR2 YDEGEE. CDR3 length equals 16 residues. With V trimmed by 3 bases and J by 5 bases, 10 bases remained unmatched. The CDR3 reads CASSSKPGQGRTEAFF. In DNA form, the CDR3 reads TGTGCCAGCAGCTCAAAACCGGGACAGGGGAGAACTGAAGCTTTCTTT.

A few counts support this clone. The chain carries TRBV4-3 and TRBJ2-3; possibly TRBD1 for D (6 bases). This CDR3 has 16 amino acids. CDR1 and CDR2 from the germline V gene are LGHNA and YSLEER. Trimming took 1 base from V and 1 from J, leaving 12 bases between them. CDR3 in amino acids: CASSQVWAGGTDTQYF. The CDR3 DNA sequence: TGCGCCAGCAGCCAAGTGTGGGCAGGGGGCACAGATACGCAGTATTTT.

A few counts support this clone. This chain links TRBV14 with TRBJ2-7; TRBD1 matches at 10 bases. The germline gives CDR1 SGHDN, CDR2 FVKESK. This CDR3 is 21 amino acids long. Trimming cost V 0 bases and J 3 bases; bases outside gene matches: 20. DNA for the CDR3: TGTGCCAGCAGCCAAGAGGGGTACTTGGACAGGGGGGGAAAGCCCTACTACGAGCAGTACTTC. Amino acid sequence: CASSQEGYLDRGGKPYYEQYF. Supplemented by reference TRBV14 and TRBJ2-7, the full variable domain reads EAGVTQFPSHSVIEKGQTVTLRCDPISGHDNLYWYRRVMGKEIKFLLHFVKESKQDESGMPNNRFLAERTGGTYSTLKVQPAELEDSGVYFCASSQEGYLDRGGKPYYEQYFGPGTRLTVT.

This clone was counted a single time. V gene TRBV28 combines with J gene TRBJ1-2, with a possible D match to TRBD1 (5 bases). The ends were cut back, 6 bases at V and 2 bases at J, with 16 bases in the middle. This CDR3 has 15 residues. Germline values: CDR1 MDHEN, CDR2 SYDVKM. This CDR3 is CASRWRDGQNYGYTF. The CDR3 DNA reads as TGTGCCAGCAGATGGAGGGACGGGCAAAACTATGGCTACACCTTC.

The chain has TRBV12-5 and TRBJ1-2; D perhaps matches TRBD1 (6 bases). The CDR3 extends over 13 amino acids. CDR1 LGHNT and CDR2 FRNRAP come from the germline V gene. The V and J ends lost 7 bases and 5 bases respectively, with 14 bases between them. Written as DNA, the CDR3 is TGTGCTAGTGCCCGGGACACCCTGTATGGCTACACCTTC. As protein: CASARDTLYGYTF.

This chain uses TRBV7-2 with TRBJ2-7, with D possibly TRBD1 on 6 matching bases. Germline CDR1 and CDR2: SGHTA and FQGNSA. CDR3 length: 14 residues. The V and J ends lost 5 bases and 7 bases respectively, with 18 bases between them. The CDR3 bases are TGTGCCAGCAGCGATTCCTGGGACACAAGTGAGCAGTACTTC. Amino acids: CASSDSWDTSEQYF.

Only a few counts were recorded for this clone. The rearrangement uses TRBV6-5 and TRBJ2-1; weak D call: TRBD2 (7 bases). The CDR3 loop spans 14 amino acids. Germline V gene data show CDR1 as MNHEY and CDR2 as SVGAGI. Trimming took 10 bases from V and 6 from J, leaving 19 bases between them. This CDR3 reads CATQSRGASNEQFF. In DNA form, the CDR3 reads TGTGCCACCCAGTCCCGGGGGGCAAGCAATGAGCAGTTCTTC.

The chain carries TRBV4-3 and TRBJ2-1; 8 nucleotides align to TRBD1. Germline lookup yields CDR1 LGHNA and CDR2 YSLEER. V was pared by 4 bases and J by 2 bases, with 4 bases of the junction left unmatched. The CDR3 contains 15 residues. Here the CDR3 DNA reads TGCGCCAGCAGCCCCAGACAGGGGACCTACAATGAGCAGTTCTTC. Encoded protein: CASSPRQGTYNEQFF.